Listed below are T cell receptor beta chains from one sample, sequenced in a study of shared T cell receptors in the human thymus. Some clones are missing from TCRdb's copy, which holds only in-frame ones; the method was immunoSEQ multiplex PCR. The sample consists of about 610,000 clones, approximately 87% of them appearing once. These data are also associated with another study on human thymus T cells.

Sequencing was done on a sample of thymocytes. The origin of the receptors is a boy less than two years old with a congenital heart defect. Each CDR3 is given with its conserved first and last residue. D genes are given only for firm matches. Clone size, where shown, is once, few, many, or a class for clones that have expanded.

clone_size j_call d_call v_call cdr3_nt cdr3_aa
. TRBJ1-1 . TRBV7-8 TGTGCCAGCAGTTATACAGGGCCCATTAACACTGAAGCTTTCTTT CASSYTGPINTEAFF
. TRBJ2-1 TRBD2 TRBV2 TGTGCCAGCAGACTCAATAGCGGGAGGTTCTACAATGAGCAGTTCTTC CASRLNSGRFYNEQFF
. TRBJ2-7 TRBD2 TRBV28 TGTGCCAGCAGTTCCCAGCAGCCGGGACTAGCGGGATCTTACTCCTACGAGCAGTACTTC CASSSQQPGLAGSYSYEQYF
. TRBJ2-1 TRBD2 TRBV7-2 TGTGCCAGCAGCTCCCACCCGGGACTAGCGGGACCAAATGAGCAGTTCTTC CASSSHPGLAGPNEQFF
. TRBJ1-3 . TRBV2 TGTGCCAGACAGGGTCCCTCTGGAAACACCATATATTTT CARQGPSGNTIYF
once TRBJ2-7 TRBD2 TRBV13 TGTGCCAGCAGCTTAATGTTTGCTAGCGGGACGGTCGAGCAGTACTTC CASSLMFASGTVEQYF
. TRBJ2-1 TRBD1 TRBV6-1 TGTGCCAGCAGTGGCCCGGGACAGAGGCTCTTC CASSGPGQRLF
. TRBJ2-3 TRBD1 TRBV29-1 TGCAGCGGGACGGGACAGTTCACAGATACGCAGTATTTT CSGTGQFTDTQYF
. TRBJ2-7 TRBD1 TRBV27 TGTGCCAGCAAGGGACAGGGGGTTTACGAGCAGTACTTC CASKGQGVYEQYF
. TRBJ2-1 TRBD1 TRBV10-1 TGCGCCAGCAGTACGACAGGGGATGACGAGCAGTTCTTC CASSTTGDDEQFF
. TRBJ2-7 . TRBV6-1 TGTGCCAGCAGTGAAGGGGCAGCCTCCTACGAGCAGTACTTC CASSEGAASYEQYF
. TRBJ2-1 . TRBV28 TGTGCCAGCAGCCCCTGGGACATCCGGTACTCCTACAATGAGCAGTTCTTC CASSPWDIRYSYNEQFF
once TRBJ2-7 . TRBV5-1 TGCGCCAGCAGCTTTGGAGTACGGTGCGAGCAGTACTTC CASSFGVRCEQYF
once TRBJ2-1 . TRBV4-2 TGTGCCAGCAGCCCCGAGGACTCCTACAATGAGCAGTTCTTC CASSPEDSYNEQFF
. TRBJ2-7 TRBD2 TRBV4-2 TGTGCAAGCAGCCAGTTCCGGGGCGCCAAACTAGCGGGAGGGCCAGGCGAGCAGTACTTC CASSQFRGAKLAGGPGEQYF
. TRBJ2-3 TRBD1 TRBV29-1 TGCAGCGTCGACCGGGACAGGACCACAGATACGCAGTATTTT CSVDRDRTTDTQYF
. TRBJ2-5 TRBD2 TRBV30 TGTGCCTGGAGCCCACCGGGACTAGCGGGTACTCACCAAGAGACCCAGTACTTC CAWSPPGLAGTHQETQYF
. TRBJ2-7 . TRBV29-1 TGCAGCGTTGAAGTTAGGTCGACACAGGGCCCCTACGAGCAGTACTTC CSVEVRSTQGPYEQYF
few TRBJ2-1 . TRBV5-4 TGTGCCAGCAGCTTTAGGGGGAGGGCCGGAGATGAGCAGTTCTTC CASSFRGRAGDEQFF
. TRBJ2-3 TRBD2 TRBV2 TGTGCCAGCAGGGATGGGGACATACTAGCGGGAGCCGCAGATACGCAGTATTTT CASRDGDILAGAADTQYF
. TRBJ1-1 TRBD1 TRBV25-1 TGTGCCAGCAGTGTAAGGGGGCGGGACACTGAAGCTTTCTTT CASSVRGRDTEAFF